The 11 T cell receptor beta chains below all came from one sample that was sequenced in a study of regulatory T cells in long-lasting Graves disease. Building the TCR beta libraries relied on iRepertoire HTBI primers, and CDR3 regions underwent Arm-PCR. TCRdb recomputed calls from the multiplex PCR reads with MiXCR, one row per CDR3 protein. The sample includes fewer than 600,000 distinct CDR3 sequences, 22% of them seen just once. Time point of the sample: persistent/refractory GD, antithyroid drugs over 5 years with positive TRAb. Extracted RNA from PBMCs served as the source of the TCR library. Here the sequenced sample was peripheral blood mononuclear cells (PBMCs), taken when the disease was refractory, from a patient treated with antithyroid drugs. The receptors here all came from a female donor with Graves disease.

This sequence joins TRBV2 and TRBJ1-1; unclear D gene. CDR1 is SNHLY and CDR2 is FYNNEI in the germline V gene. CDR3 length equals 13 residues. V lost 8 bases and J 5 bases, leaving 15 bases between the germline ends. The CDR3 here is CASSWRILTEAFF. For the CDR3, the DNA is TGTGCCAGCTCGTGGAGGATTCTTACTGAAGCTTTCTTT.

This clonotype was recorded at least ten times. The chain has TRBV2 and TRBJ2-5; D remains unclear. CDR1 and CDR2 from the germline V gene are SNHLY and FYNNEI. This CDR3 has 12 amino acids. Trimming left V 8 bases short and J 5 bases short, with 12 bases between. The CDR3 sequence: CASPLGPETQYF. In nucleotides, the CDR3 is TGTGCCAGCCCCTTGGGTCCGGAGACCCAGTACTTC.

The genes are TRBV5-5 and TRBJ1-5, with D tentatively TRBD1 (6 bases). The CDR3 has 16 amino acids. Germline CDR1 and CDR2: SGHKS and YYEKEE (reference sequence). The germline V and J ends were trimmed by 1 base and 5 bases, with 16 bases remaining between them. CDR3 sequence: CASSLSRGAYDQPQHF. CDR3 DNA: TGTGCCAGCAGCTTGTCAAGGGGGGCTTATGATCAGCCCCAGCATTTT.

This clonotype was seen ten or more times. For the CDR3, the DNA is TGTGCCAGCAGCGTAGGAGGGACAGGAGACTACGAGCAGTACTTC. This gives the protein CASSVGGTGDYEQYF. V is TRBV9 and J is TRBJ2-7; 8 bases agree with TRBD1. Per germline, CDR1 SGDLS and CDR2 YYNGEE. This CDR3 has 15 residues. The V segment lost 0 bases and the J segment 3 bases; nucleotides outside the gene matches: 5.

The CDR3 reads CAWSRGSYNEQFF. CDR3 sequence (DNA): TGTGCCTGGAGTCGGGGATCCTACAATGAGCAGTTCTTC. The chain combines TRBV30 with TRBJ2-1; D possibly corresponds to TRBD2 (5 bases). This CDR3 is 13 amino acids long. Germline CDR1 is GTSNPN and CDR2 is SVGIG (reference sequence). Trimming removed 2 bases from V and 1 base from J, with 6 bases in between.

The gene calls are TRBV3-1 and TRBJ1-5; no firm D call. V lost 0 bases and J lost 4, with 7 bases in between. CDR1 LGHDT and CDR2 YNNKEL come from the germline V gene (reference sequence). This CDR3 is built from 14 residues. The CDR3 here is CASSQDVGNQPQHF. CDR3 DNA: TGTGCCAGCAGCCAAGATGTGGGAAATCAGCCCCAGCATTTT.

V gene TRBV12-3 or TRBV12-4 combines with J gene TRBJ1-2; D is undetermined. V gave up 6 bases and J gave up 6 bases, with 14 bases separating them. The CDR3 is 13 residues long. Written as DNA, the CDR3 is TGTGCCAGCAGCCCCGGAGGGAAGGATGGCTACACCTTC. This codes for CASSPGGKDGYTF.

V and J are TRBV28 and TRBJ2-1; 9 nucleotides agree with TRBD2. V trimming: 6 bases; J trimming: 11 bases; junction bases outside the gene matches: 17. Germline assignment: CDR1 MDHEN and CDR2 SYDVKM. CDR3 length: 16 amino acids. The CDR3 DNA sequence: TGTGCCAGCAGCCAAGGTTTAATAGCGGGAGCCGGTAAGCAGTTCTTC. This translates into CASSQGLIAGAGKQFF.

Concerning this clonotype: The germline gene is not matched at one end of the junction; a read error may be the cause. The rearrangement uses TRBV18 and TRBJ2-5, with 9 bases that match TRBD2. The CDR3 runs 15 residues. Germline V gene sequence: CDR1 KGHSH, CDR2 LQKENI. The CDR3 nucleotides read TGTGCCAGCTCACCACCGACTAGCGGCCAAGGGACCCAGTACTTC. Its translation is CASSPPTSGQGTQYF.

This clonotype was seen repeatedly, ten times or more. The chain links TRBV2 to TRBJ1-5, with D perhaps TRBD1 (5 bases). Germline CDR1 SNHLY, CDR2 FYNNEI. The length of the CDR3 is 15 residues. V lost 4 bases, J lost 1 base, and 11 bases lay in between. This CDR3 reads CASSVRGGSNQPQHF. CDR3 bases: TGTGCCAGCAGTGTAAGGGGAGGGAGCAATCAGCCCCAGCATTTT.

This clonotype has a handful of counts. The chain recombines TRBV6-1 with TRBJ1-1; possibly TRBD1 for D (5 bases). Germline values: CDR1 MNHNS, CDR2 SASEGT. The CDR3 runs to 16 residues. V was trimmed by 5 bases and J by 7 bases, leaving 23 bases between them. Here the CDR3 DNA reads TGTGCCAGCAGTCGAGGTTCCGGGGAGGGGTTTATTGAAGCTTTCTTT. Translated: CASSRGSGEGFIEAFF.